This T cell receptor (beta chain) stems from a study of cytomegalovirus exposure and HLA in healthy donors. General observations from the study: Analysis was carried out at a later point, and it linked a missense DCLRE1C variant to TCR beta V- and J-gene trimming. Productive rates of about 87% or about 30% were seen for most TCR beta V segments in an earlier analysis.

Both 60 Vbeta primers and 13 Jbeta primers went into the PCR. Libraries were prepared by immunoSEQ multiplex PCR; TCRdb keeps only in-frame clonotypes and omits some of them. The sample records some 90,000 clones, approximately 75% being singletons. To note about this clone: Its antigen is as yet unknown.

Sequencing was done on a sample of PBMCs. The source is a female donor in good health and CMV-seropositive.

The CDR3 is CASSLGTGGGNEQFF. CDR3 nucleotides: TGTGCCAGCAGCTTGGGGACAGGGGGGGGAAATGAGCAGTTCTTC. The chain uses TRBV5-8 and TRBJ2-1; 10 nucleotides agree with TRBD1. The J segment lost 7 bases and the V segment lost 0 bases, leaving 4 bases of the junction unmatched. This CDR3 has 15 residues. Germline-derived CDR1 and CDR2 are SGHTS and YDEGEE.